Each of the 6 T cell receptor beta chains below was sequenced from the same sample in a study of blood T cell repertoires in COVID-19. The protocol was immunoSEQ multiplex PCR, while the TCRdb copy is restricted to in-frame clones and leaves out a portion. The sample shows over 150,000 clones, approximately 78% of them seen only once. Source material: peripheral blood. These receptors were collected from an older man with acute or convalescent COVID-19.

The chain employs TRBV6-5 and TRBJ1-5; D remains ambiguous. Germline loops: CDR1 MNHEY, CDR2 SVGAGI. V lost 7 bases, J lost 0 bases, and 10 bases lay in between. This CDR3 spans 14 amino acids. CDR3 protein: CASNPTSSNQPQHF. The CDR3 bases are TGTGCCAGCAACCCGACAAGTAGCAATCAGCCCCAGCATTTT.

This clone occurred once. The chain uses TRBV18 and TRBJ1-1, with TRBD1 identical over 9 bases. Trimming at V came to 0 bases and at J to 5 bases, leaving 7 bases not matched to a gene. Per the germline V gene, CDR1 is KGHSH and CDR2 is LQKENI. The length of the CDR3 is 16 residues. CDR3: CASSPPTGGKRTEAFF. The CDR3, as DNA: TGTGCCAGCTCACCACCTACAGGGGGCAAGAGGACTGAAGCTTTCTTT.

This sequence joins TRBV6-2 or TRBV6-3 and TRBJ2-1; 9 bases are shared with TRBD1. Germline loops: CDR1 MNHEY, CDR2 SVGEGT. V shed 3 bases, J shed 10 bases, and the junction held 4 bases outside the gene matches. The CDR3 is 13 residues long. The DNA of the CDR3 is TGTGCCAGCAGTTATCGGACAGGGGACGAGCAGTTCTTC. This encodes CASSYRTGDEQFF.

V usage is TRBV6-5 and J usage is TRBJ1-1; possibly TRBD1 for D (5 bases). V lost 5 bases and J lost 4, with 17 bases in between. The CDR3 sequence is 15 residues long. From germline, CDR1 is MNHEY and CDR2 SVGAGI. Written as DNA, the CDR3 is TGTGCCAGCAGTATCATGAGCCGGGGGGGCACTGAAGCTTTCTTT. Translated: CASSIMSRGGTEAFF.

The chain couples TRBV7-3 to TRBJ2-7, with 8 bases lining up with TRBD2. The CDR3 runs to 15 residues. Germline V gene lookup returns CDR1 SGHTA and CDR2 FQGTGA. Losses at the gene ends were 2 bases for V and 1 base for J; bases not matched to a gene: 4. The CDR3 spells CASSLAGGPSYEQYF. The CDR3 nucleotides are TGTGCCAGCAGCTTAGCGGGGGGACCATCCTACGAGCAGTACTTC.

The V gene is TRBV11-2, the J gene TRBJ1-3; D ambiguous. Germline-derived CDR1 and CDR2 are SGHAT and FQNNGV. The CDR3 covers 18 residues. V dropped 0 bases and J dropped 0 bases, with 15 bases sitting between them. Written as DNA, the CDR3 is TGTGCCAGCAGCTTAGATATGCAGGATGCAAGCTCTGGAAACACCATATATTTT. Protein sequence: CASSLDMQDASSGNTIYF. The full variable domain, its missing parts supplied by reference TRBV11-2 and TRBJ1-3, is EAGVAQSPRYKIIEKRQSVAFWCNPISGHATLYWYQQILGQGPKLLIQFQNNGVVDDSQLPKDRFSAERLKGVDSTLKIQPAKLEDSAVYLCASSLDMQDASSGNTIYFGEGSWLTVV.